Shown below are 5 T cell receptor beta chains from a single sample sequenced in a study of post-analysis software for immune sequencing data. Study observations and caveats: A few TRBV segments (TRBV5-6, TRBV5-1 and TRBV20-1 among them) occurred more frequently in patients than in controls.

cDNA libraries of TCR beta carried unique molecular identifiers. TCRdb re-analysed the PCR reads in MiXCR, keeping a single row per CDR3 protein. The table shows hundreds of thousands of distinct CDR3 sequences, with approximately 59% occurring only once. Antigens of these TCRs are unknown. Sequenced material: blood. These TCRs come from a girl aged 2 to 10 with multiple sclerosis.

The CDR3 nucleotides are TGTGCCAGATGGGACAGGGGGCGGACAGATACGCAGTATTTT. Translating it yields CARWDRGRTDTQYF. This chain links TRBV6-4 with TRBJ2-3, with 12 nucleotides matching TRBD1. V was pared by 9 bases and J by 3 bases, with 4 bases of the junction left unmatched. CDR1 is MRHNA, CDR2 SNTAGT, per germline. This CDR3 is built from 14 residues.

The chain combines TRBV30 with TRBJ2-2; D gene unclear. This CDR3 is 10 amino acids long. Germline V gene data show CDR1 as GTSNPN and CDR2 as SVGIG (reference sequence). V dropped 5 bases and J dropped 3 bases, with 1 base sitting between them. Written as DNA, the CDR3 is TGTGCCTGGTACACCGGGGAGCTGTTTTTT. It encodes CAWYTGELFF.

There are a few counts of this clonotype. The chain combines TRBV6-6 with TRBJ2-7, with 8 bases aligning to TRBD2. The DNA end is more similar to TRBJ2-5, so the J call may be wrong. Looked up from germline, CDR1 is MNHNY and CDR2 is SVGAGI (reference sequence). This CDR3 comprises 12 residues. As DNA, the CDR3 is TGTGCCACCGGCGGGGGGCGGGAGACCCAGTACTTC. Protein sequence: CATGGGRETQYF.

The chain carries TRBV27 and TRBJ1-2; D may be TRBD1 (6 bases). With 2 bases removed from V and 4 bases from J, the gap between germline ends came to 14 bases. Germline V lookup: CDR1 MNHEY, CDR2 SMNVEV (reference sequence). This CDR3 comprises 15 residues. The CDR3 loop is CASSLVVGQPYGYTF. The CDR3 DNA follows: TGTGCCAGCAGTTTAGTCGTAGGACAGCCCTATGGCTACACCTTC.

V usage is TRBV5-1 and J usage is TRBJ2-1; 8 positions agree with TRBD2. The J segment lost 8 bases and the V segment lost 7 bases, leaving 14 bases of the junction unmatched. The V gene's germline CDR1 is SGHRS and CDR2 YFSETQ. The CDR3 contains 15 residues. The CDR3 nucleotides are TGCGCCAGCGGAATAGCGGGAACTGGTTTTGATGAGCAGTTCTTC. Its translation: CASGIAGTGFDEQFF.